These 9 T cell receptor beta chains share one sample of origin, sequenced in a study of control samples from healthy donors and cancer patients. The data were produced by immunoSEQ multiplex PCR, yet TCRdb's version contains in-frame clones alone and is incomplete. The data contain under 150,000 clones, around 90% of them singletons. Sequencing input: blood. Receptor source: a woman aged 70-85 years in good health.

The chain combines TRBV3-1 (or the pseudogene TRBV3-2) with TRBJ2-3; TRBD2 matches 13 bases. This CDR3 region has 15 residues. Per the germline V gene, CDR1 is LGHDT and CDR2 is YNNKEL (reference sequence). J lost 6 bases, V lost 3 bases, and 3 bases had no gene match. The CDR3 sequence is CASSQGLAGSDTQYF. The CDR3 DNA reads TGTGCCAGCAGCCAGGGACTAGCGGGGAGTGATACGCAGTATTTT.

This clone was seen just once. The chain has TRBV7-9 and TRBJ2-7; TRBD1 agrees at 8 bases. The germline V gene has CDR1 SEHNR and CDR2 FQNEAQ (reference sequence). The CDR3 length is 14 residues. With V trimmed by 5 bases and J by 3 bases, 6 bases remained unmatched. In nucleotides, the CDR3 is TGTGCCAGCAGCGTCGGACAGGGCAACTACGAGCAGTACTTC. This encodes CASSVGQGNYEQYF.

The chain joins TRBV5-1 to TRBJ2-6; D perhaps matches TRBD1 (6 bases). Per the germline V gene, CDR1 is SGHRS and CDR2 is YFSETQ. CDR3 length equals 16 residues. Trimming cost V 4 bases and J 3 bases, with 14 bases left between them. CDR3 protein: CASSPLRGFGANVLTF. In nucleotides, the CDR3 is TGCGCCAGCAGCCCTCTTAGGGGGTTTGGGGCCAACGTCCTGACTTTC.

The chain is built from TRBV12-3 or TRBV12-4 and TRBJ1-2; tentative D call: TRBD1 (5 bases). V was clipped by 8 bases and J by 4 bases, with 11 bases between them. The CDR3 is 12 amino acids. In DNA, the CDR3 is TGTGCCAGCCTTGACAGAATCTATGGCTACACCTTC. This translates into CASLDRIYGYTF.

Only one count was recorded for this clone. The chain carries TRBV4-1 and TRBJ2-7; D is possibly TRBD1 or TRBD2 (6 bases each). The V gene's germline CDR1 is MGHRA and CDR2 YSYEKL. The CDR3 extends over 13 amino acids. The germline V and J ends were trimmed by 4 bases and 3 bases, with 10 bases remaining between them. The CDR3 loop is CASSPRDNYEQYF. The CDR3 coding sequence is TGCGCCAGCAGCCCGCGGGACAACTACGAGCAGTACTTC.

The chain joins TRBV5-4 to TRBJ2-5; D remains ambiguous. This CDR3 has 15 amino acids. Germline CDR1 is SGHNT and CDR2 is YYREEE (reference sequence). Trimming removed 4 bases from V and 0 bases from J, with 13 bases in between. CDR3 region: CASSRGPGYQETQYF. In nucleotides, the CDR3 is TGTGCCAGCAGCCGTGGACCCGGGTACCAAGAGACCCAGTACTTC.

The chain's CDR3 is CASSGGQGGTDTQYF. CDR3 nucleotide sequence: TGCGCCAGCAGCGGGGGACAGGGAGGTACAGATACGCAGTATTTT. The chain couples TRBV5-1 to TRBJ2-3; 9 bases agree with TRBD1. The ends lost 4 bases at V and 3 bases at J; junction bases unmatched: 6. The CDR3 spans 15 residues. Germline CDR1 reads SGHRS; CDR2 reads YFSETQ.

The gene calls are TRBV27 and TRBJ1-5; the D gene is possibly TRBD1 (6 bases). This CDR3 comprises 18 residues. Germline CDR1 and CDR2: MNHEY and SMNVEV (reference sequence). Trimming took off 5 bases at V and 3 bases at J, with 23 bases between the two ends. CDR3 sequence (DNA): TGTGCCAGCAGTCAACCGGGGGGGGGCGGTTATACCAATCAGCCCCAGCATTTT. Protein: CASSQPGGGGYTNQPQHF.

J is TRBJ2-3 and V is TRBV19, with a tentative D call TRBD2 (5 bases). This CDR3 is 15 amino acids long. The V gene's germline CDR1 is LNHDA and CDR2 SQIVND (reference sequence). Deletions cut 7 bases from V and 4 bases from J, with 18 bases between. CDR3 protein: CASNNLLESPDTQYF. The CDR3 DNA reads TGTGCCAGTAATAACTTACTAGAATCCCCAGATACGCAGTATTTT.